The 20 T cell receptor beta chains in this list originate from one sample, sequenced in a study of blood T cells in healthy people across ages. The use of a sample-barcoded 5' primer and a J-beta primer mix characterized a second PCR of roughly 7 to 12 cycles. Each CDR3 protein is one row after TCRdb ran MiXCR on the 5' RACE reads. This sample has roughly 800,000 distinct CDR3 sequences, with 58% found just once. Material: blood. Every receptor here comes from a young man in good health.

The chain employs TRBV20-1 and TRBJ2-3; TRBD2 aligns across 12 bases. CDR1 and CDR2 (germline): DFQATT, SNEGSKA (reference sequence). The CDR3 totals 16 residues. V gave up 4 bases and J gave up 6 bases; unmatched junction bases: 11. The CDR3 loop is CSATGLAGLHGDTQYF. CDR3 in DNA: TGCAGTGCTACCGGACTAGCGGGACTTCACGGGGATACGCAGTATTTT.

This clonotype appeared a few times. The chain combines TRBV10-3 with TRBJ2-7, with 9 bases lining up with TRBD1. After removal of 2 bases from V and 5 bases from J, the junction contained 7 bases not matched to a gene. CDR1 ENHRY and CDR2 SYGVKD come from the germline V gene. The CDR3 is 15 residues long. CDR3 amino acids: CAISERGQGPNEQYF. CDR3 in DNA: TGTGCCATCAGTGAGCGGGGACAGGGCCCCAACGAGCAGTACTTC.

This chain links TRBV7-2 with TRBJ2-5; 8 bases are shared with TRBD2. Germline trimming cut 4 bases from V and 11 bases from J; bases unmatched to any gene: 18. From germline, CDR1 is SGHTA and CDR2 FQGNSA. This CDR3 has 16 amino acids. CDR3 sequence (DNA): TGTGCCAGCAGCTCCCAAGCGGGAGCTCGGGTCAATGAGCAGTACTTC. This sequence encodes CASSSQAGARVNEQYF.

The chain couples TRBV11-2 to TRBJ2-3; TRBD1 or TRBD2 may be the D gene (5 bases each). CDR1 and CDR2 (germline): SGHAT, FQNNGV. CDR3 size: 15 residues. The V end lost 6 bases, the J end lost 0 bases, and 13 bases lay between the germline ends. This CDR3 reads CASSSWDRSTDTQYF. The CDR3 nucleotides are TGTGCCAGCAGTTCCTGGGACCGCAGCACAGATACGCAGTATTTT.

This clonotype was detected only once. This chain uses TRBV20-1 with TRBJ1-5; tentatively, D is TRBD1 (5 bases). Germline values: CDR1 DFQATT, CDR2 SNEGSKA (reference sequence). This CDR3 region has 13 residues. V lost 6 bases, J lost 7 bases, and 16 bases lay in between. As DNA, the CDR3 is TGCAGTGCCCCCGTGGGGGGAGGACAGCCCCAGCATTTT. Its translation is CSAPVGGGQPQHF.

The chain uses TRBV27 and TRBJ2-7, with 14 bases identical to TRBD2. The germline V gene has CDR1 MNHEY and CDR2 SMNVEV (reference sequence). Trimming at V came to 5 bases and at J to 7 bases, leaving 10 bases not matched to a gene. This CDR3 spans 16 amino acids. The CDR3 here is CASSPGGLAGGNEQYF. In DNA, the CDR3 is TGTGCCAGCAGTCCCGGAGGACTAGCGGGAGGCAATGAGCAGTACTTC.

This clonotype was observed a few times. J is TRBJ2-7 and V is TRBV5-1; 7 bases are shared with TRBD1. Germline V lookup: CDR1 SGHRS, CDR2 YFSETQ. This CDR3 is 15 amino acids long. J was trimmed by 2 bases and V by 0 bases; bases with no gene match: 5. CDR3 loop: CASSLDGTAPYEQYF. CDR3 coding DNA: TGCGCCAGCAGCTTGGACGGGACAGCACCCTACGAGCAGTACTTC.

The V gene is TRBV20-1, the J gene TRBJ1-5; D not resolved. Trimming removed 6 bases from V and 2 bases from J, with 17 bases in between. The length of the CDR3 is 15 residues. The germline V gene encodes CDR1 DFQATT and CDR2 SNEGSKA (reference sequence). DNA for the CDR3: TGCAGTGCGAGGACGTTGGGGTCGGGCAATCAGCCCCAGCATTTT. This translates into CSARTLGSGNQPQHF.

This clonotype has only a few counts. The chain combines TRBV28 with TRBJ1-2; a possible D gene is TRBD1 (5 bases). V was cut by 5 bases and J by 0 bases, with 10 bases left in between. Per the germline V gene, CDR1 is MDHEN and CDR2 is SYDVKM. The CDR3 covers 14 residues. The CDR3 nucleotides are TGTGCCAGCAGTCGGGGCGGAGCTAACTATGGCTACACCTTC. Its translation is CASSRGGANYGYTF.

This clonotype was counted a single time. The rearrangement links TRBV10-3 to TRBJ2-1; 9 bases map to TRBD2. Germline V gives CDR1 ENHRY, CDR2 SYGVKD. V shed 6 bases, J shed 0 bases, and the junction held 6 bases outside the gene matches. The CDR3 length is 16 residues. CDR3 region: CAIRGAGGPSYNEQFF. The CDR3 region has the DNA TGTGCCATCAGGGGGGCGGGAGGGCCCTCCTACAATGAGCAGTTCTTC.

In this sample, this clonotype turned up many times. The rearrangement joins TRBV20-1 to TRBJ2-7, with 9 positions matching TRBD1. This CDR3 spans 14 amino acids. V shed 6 bases, J shed 3 bases, and the junction held 9 bases outside the gene matches. CDR1 and CDR2 from the germline V gene are DFQATT and SNEGSKA (reference sequence). The CDR3 region has the DNA TGCAGTGCCCAACAGGGGGCGGGACACTACGAGCAGTACTTC. It encodes CSAQQGAGHYEQYF.

This clonotype was detected once. The chain joins TRBV9 to TRBJ2-3; D possibly corresponds to TRBD2 (6 bases). Trimming took off 0 bases at V and 9 bases at J, with 17 bases between the two ends. Germline V CDR1 and CDR2: SGDLS, YYNGEE. The CDR3 sequence is 15 residues long. The CDR3 DNA reads as TGTGCCAGCAGCGTAGATGTTAGCGGTGGTGTCACGCAGTATTTT. It yields the protein CASSVDVSGGVTQYF. Full variable domain (rest looked up from reference TRBV9 and TRBJ2-3): DSGVTQTPKHLITATGQRVTLRCSPRSGDLSVYWYQQSLDQGLQFLIQYYNGEERAKGNILERFSAQQFPDLHSELNLSSLELGDSALYFCASSVDVSGGVTQYFGPGTRLTVL.

This clonotype occurred a few times. This chain links TRBV5-1 with TRBJ2-1, with 7 bases identical to TRBD1. Trimming took 1 base from V and 9 from J; bases not matched to a gene: 4. CDR1 is SGHRS, CDR2 YFSETQ, per germline. There are 13 residues in the CDR3. The CDR3 DNA is TGCGCCAGCAGCTTGAAGACAGGGACTGAGCAGTTCTTC. Translation: CASSLKTGTEQFF.

In the case of this clonotype: The junction differs from germline at one of its ends, possibly a read error. The chain carries TRBV10-2 and TRBJ1-2; D is ambiguous. This CDR3 spans 13 amino acids. Germline values: CDR1 WSHSY, CDR2 SAAADI. This CDR3 is CTSCRGVNYGYTF. The CDR3 nucleotides are TGCACCAGCTGTAGAGGAGTTAACTATGGCTACACCTTC.

For this clonotype: One end of the junction varies from germline; a read error may be responsible. This chain joins TRBV12-3 or TRBV12-4 and TRBJ2-4; D is unresolved. The CDR3 has 14 residues. Here the CDR3 DNA reads TGTACCAGCTCCTCCTCCCTACGGGTAGACATTCAGTACTTC. Translation: CTSSSSLRVDIQYF.

J is TRBJ2-3 and V is TRBV25-1; maybe TRBD2 (6 bases). CDR3 length: 14 residues. Germline CDR1 and CDR2: MGHDK and SYGVNS. Trimming pared 1 base from V and 6 bases from J, leaving 11 bases between. This chain's CDR3 is CASSEWGLLDTQYF. CDR3 bases: TGTGCCAGCAGTGAATGGGGACTTTTGGATACGCAGTATTTT. Based on the CDR3 plus reference TRBV25-1 and TRBJ2-3, the full variable domain is EADIYQTPRYLVIGTGKKITLECSQTMGHDKMYWYQQDPGMELHLIHYSYGVNSTEKGDLSSESTVSRIRTEHFPLTLESARPSHTSQYLCASSEWGLLDTQYFGPGTRLTVL.

The chain employs TRBV20-1 and TRBJ2-7; TRBD1 matches at 9 bases. The CDR3 spans 14 residues. Unmatched junction bases numbered 9, after V lost 6 bases and J lost 3 bases. Germline values: CDR1 DFQATT, CDR2 SNEGSKA (reference sequence). The CDR3 is CSAQGTGSGYEQYF. CDR3 DNA: TGCAGTGCGCAAGGGACAGGGTCGGGCTACGAGCAGTACTTC.

This clonotype was seen ten or more times. The rearrangement uses TRBV25-1 and TRBJ2-7; D is perhaps TRBD1 (7 bases). V was trimmed by 1 base and J by 4 bases, leaving 23 bases between them. This CDR3 region has 18 residues. The germline V gene has CDR1 MGHDK and CDR2 SYGVNS. The CDR3 reads CASSESHESQGGGYEQYF. Written as DNA, the CDR3 is TGTGCCAGCAGTGAATCCCACGAGTCCCAGGGGGGCGGATACGAGCAGTACTTC.

The V and J genes are TRBV7-3 and TRBJ1-6; weak D call: TRBD1 (5 bases). This CDR3 has 13 amino acids. CDR1 and CDR2 from the germline V gene are SGHTA and FQGTGA. Trimming took off 4 bases at V and 9 bases at J, with 10 bases between the two ends. The CDR3 nucleotides are TGTGCCAGCAGCTCCCAGGGAGGTTCACCCCTCCACTTT. It is translated as CASSSQGGSPLHF.

This clonotype has a count of ten or more. The rearrangement joins TRBV20-1 to TRBJ2-1; D is possibly TRBD1 or TRBD2 (5 bases each). The CDR3 runs to 12 residues. Germline V gene sequence: CDR1 DFQATT, CDR2 SNEGSKA (reference sequence). The ends were cut back, 7 bases at V and 9 bases at J, with 16 bases in the middle. The CDR3 spells CSVLGERGEQFF. DNA of the CDR3: TGCAGTGTTCTGGGAGAGAGGGGTGAGCAGTTCTTC.